The 9 T cell receptor beta chains listed next were all sequenced from one sample in a study of monozygotic twins with inflammatory bowel disease. TCRdb reprocessed the 5' RACE reads, with one entry per CDR3 protein and no DNA. The sample totals about 450,000 distinct CDR3 sequences; its top ten clones hold approximately 2.4%. Sequencing was performed on blood. The receptors shown here come from a human donor with ulcerative colitis or Crohn's disease, or a healthy co-twin of an affected twin (not recorded which).

This chain uses TRBV10-3 with TRBJ2-3; with no DNA, the TCRdb D assignment of TRBD1 cannot be verified. Germline V gives CDR1 ENHRY, CDR2 SYGVKD. This CDR3 spans 15 amino acids. CDR3 loop: CAISDQGVGADTQYF.

The chain couples TRBV5-8 to TRBJ1-1; absent DNA, TCRdb's TRBD1 call cannot be checked. This CDR3 is 15 amino acids long. Germline V CDR1 and CDR2: SGHTS, YDEGEE. The CDR3 loop is CASSLGDPPNTEAFF.

The J gene is TRBJ2-1, the V gene TRBV5-1; TCRdb proposes TRBD2, but this gene call is untestable without DNA. The germline CDR1 and CDR2 sequences are SGHRS and YFSETQ. CDR3 length equals 18 residues. The CDR3: CASSSMAPGLAVHNEQFF. The full variable domain, with the rest looked up from reference TRBV5-1 and TRBJ2-1, is KAGVTQTPRYLIKTRGQQVTLSCSPISGHRSVSWYQQTPGQGLQFLFEYFSETQRNKGNFPGRFSGRQFSNSRSEMNVSTLELGDSALYLCASSSMAPGLAVHNEQFFGPGTRLTVL.

The chain has TRBV12-3 or TRBV12-4 and TRBJ2-7. The CDR3 runs to 14 residues. The CDR3 is CASSLADLPYEQYF.

J is TRBJ2-2 and V is TRBV5-6; TCRdb's assignment of TRBD1 cannot be checked, as there is no DNA. CDR1 is SGHDT and CDR2 is YYEEEE in the germline V gene. CDR3 length: 17 residues. The CDR3 protein is CASSPTWTGSGTGELFF. The entire variable domain, with the rest obtained from reference TRBV5-6 and TRBJ2-2, is as follows: DAGVTQSPTHLIKTRGQQVTLRCSPKSGHDTVSWYQQALGQGPQFIFQYYEEEERQRGNFPDRFSGHQFPNYSSELNVNALLLGDSALYLCASSPTWTGSGTGELFFGEGSRLTVL.

V and J are TRBV18 and TRBJ1-4; the TCRdb call, TRBD1, lacks DNA for checking. This CDR3 region has 15 residues. Germline CDR1 and CDR2: KGHSH and LQKENI. This CDR3 is CASFDRPATNEKLFF.

The chain is built from TRBV10-3 and TRBJ2-3; TCRdb's D gene call, TRBD1, goes unchecked for lack of DNA. The CDR3 is made up of 14 amino acids. Looked up from germline, CDR1 is ENHRY and CDR2 is SYGVKD. The CDR3 protein is CAISPGTGTDTQYF.

This chain uses TRBV12-3 or TRBV12-4 with TRBJ2-2; the D call from TCRdb, TRBD2, cannot be confirmed without DNA. The CDR3 consists of 14 residues. The CDR3 reads CASNVLSSGPELFF.

CDR3 loop: CTSNNQVITNTEAFF. The chain employs TRBV23-1 and TRBJ1-1. TRBV23-1 is given ORF status, its function remaining uncertain. There are 15 residues in the CDR3.